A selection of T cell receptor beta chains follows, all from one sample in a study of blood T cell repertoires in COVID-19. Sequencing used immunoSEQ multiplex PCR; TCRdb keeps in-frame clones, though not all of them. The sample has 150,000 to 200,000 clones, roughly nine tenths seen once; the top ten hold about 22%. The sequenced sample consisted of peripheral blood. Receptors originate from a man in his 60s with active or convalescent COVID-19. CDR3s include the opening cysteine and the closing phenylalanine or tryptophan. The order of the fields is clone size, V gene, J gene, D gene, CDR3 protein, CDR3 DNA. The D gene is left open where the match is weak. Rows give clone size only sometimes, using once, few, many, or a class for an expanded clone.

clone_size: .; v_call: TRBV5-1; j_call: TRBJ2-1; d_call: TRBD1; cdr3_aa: CASSLGTGNYNEQFF; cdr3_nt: TGCGCCAGCAGCTTGGGGACAGGGAATTACAATGAGCAGTTCTTC
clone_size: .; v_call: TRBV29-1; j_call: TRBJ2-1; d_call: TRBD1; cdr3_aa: CSVEGARGLFFEQFF; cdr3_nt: TGCAGCGTTGAAGGCGCCAGGGGGCTCTTTTTTGAGCAGTTCTTC
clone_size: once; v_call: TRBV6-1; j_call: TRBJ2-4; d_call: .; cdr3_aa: CASSEQGYIQYF; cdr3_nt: TGTGCCAGCAGTGAACAGGGGTACATTCAGTACTTC
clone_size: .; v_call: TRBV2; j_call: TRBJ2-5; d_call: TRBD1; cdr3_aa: CASRSTGTAGETQYF; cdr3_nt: TGTGCCAGCAGGTCCACCGGGACAGCAGGAGAGACCCAGTACTTC
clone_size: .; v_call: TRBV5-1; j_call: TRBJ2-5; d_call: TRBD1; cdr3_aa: CASWRQGEGYHQETQYF; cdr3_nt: TGCGCCAGCTGGAGACAGGGTGAAGGTTACCACCAAGAGACCCAGTACTTC
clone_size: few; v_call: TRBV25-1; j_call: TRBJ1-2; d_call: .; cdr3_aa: CASSEYEGRYTF; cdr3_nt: TGTGCCAGCAGTGAATACGAGGGTCGCTACACCTTC
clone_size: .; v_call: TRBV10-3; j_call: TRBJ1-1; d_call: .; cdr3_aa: CATLERVDTEAFF; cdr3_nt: TGTGCCACCTTAGAACGGGTGGACACTGAAGCTTTCTTT
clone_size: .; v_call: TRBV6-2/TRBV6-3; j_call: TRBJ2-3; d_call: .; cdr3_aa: CASSYGVSGTDTQYF; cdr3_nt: TGTGCCAGCAGTTACGGGGTTAGCGGCACAGATACGCAGTATTTT
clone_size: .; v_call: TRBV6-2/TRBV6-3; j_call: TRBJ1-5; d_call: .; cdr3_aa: CASSFRPYSNQPQHF; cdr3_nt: TGTGCCAGCAGTTTCAGGCCTTATAGCAATCAGCCCCAGCATTTT
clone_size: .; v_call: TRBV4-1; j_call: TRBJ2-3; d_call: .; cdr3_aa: CASSQEAGPGGTQYF; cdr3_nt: TGCGCCAGCAGCCAAGAAGCCGGCCCTGGGGGGACGCAGTATTTT
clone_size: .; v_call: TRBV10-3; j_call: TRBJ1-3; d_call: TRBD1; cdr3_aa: CAIRTGTNTIYF; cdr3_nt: TGTGCCATCAGGACAGGGACAAACACCATATATTTT
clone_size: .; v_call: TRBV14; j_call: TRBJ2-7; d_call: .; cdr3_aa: CASSRDTYEQYF; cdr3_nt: TGTGCCAGCAGCCGGGACACCTACGAGCAGTACTTC
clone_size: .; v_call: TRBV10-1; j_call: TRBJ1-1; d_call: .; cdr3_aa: CASSGQNTEAFF; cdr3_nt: TGCGCCAGCAGCGGACAGAACACTGAAGCTTTCTTT
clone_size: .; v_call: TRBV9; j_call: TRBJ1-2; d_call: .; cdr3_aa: CASSAVAGSWGYTF; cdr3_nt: TGTGCCAGCAGCGCCGTCGCAGGCTCTTGGGGCTACACCTTC
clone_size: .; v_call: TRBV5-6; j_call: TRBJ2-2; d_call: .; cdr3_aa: CASSLDRNTGELFF; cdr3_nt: TGTGCCAGCAGCTTGGACAGGAACACCGGGGAGCTGTTTTTT
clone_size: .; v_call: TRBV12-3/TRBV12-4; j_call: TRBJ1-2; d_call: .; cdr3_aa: CASSSDSYGYTF; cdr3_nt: TGTGCCAGCAGTTCGGACAGCTATGGCTACACCTTC
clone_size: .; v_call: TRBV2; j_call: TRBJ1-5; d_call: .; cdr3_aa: CASSGGGRGNQPQHF; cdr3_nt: TGTGCCAGCAGCGGGGGAGGGAGAGGCAATCAGCCCCAGCATTTT
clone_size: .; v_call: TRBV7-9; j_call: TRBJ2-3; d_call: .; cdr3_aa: CASTPVWRSTDTQYF; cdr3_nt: TGTGCCAGCACCCCGGTGTGGCGGAGCACAGATACGCAGTATTTT
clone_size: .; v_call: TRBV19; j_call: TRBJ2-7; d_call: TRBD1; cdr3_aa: CASSRGQGHYEQYF; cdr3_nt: TGTGCCAGTAGTCGCGGACAGGGACACTACGAGCAGTACTTC
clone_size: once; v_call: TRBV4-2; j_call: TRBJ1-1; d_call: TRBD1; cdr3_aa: CASGGTDMNTEAFF; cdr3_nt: TGTGCCAGCGGGGGGACAGACATGAACACTGAAGCTTTCTTT
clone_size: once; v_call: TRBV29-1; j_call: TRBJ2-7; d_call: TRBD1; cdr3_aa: CSAFDRGTPYEQYF; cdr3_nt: TGCAGCGCTTTTGACAGGGGTACTCCCTACGAGCAGTACTTC
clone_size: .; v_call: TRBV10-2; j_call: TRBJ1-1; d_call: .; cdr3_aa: CASSDITGRGNTEAFF; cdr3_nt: TGCGCCAGCAGTGATATAACAGGTCGCGGGAACACTGAAGCTTTCTTT
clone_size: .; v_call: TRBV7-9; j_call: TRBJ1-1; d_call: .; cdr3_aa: CASSYSTEAFF; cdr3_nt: TGTGCCAGCAGCTACAGCACTGAAGCTTTCTTT
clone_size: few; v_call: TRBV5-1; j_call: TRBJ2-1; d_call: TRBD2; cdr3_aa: CASSKAGGQRVIVQFF; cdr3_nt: TGCGCCAGCAGCAAGGCGGGGGGGCAGAGGGTGATCGTGCAGTTCTTC
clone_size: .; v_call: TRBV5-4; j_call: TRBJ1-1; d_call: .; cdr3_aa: CASSRDSGSLNTEAFF; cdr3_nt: TGTGCCAGCAGCCGGGATTCGGGCAGCTTGAACACTGAAGCTTTCTTT
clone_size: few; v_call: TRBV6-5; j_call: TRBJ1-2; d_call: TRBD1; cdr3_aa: CASSYSPGGAGRYTF; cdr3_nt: TGTGCCAGCAGTTACTCGCCAGGGGGCGCAGGTCGCTACACCTTC
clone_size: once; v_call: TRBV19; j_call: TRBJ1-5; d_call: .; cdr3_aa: CASNNGNQPQHF; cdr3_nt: TGTGCCAGTAATAATGGCAATCAGCCCCAGCATTTT
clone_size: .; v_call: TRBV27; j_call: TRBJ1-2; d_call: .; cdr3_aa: CASSSLDRANYGYTF; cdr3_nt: TGTGCCAGCAGTTCGCTCGACAGAGCTAACTATGGCTACACCTTC
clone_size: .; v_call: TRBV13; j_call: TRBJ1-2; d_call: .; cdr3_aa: CASSLNRQNYGYTF; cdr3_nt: TGTGCCAGCAGCTTAAACAGGCAGAACTATGGCTACACCTTC
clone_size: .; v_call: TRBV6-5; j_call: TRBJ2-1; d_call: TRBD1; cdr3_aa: CASSVDRKGEQFF; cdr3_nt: TGTGCCAGCAGCGTGGACAGGAAGGGTGAGCAGTTCTTC
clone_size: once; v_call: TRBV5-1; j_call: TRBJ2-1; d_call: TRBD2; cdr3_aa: CASSLAARGTFYNEQFF; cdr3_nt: TGCGCCAGCAGCTTGGCAGCGCGGGGGACCTTCTACAATGAGCAGTTCTTC
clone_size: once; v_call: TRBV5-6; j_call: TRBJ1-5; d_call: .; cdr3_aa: CASSPGTGQPQHF; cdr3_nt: TGTGCCAGCAGCCCGGGAACGGGGCAGCCCCAGCATTTT
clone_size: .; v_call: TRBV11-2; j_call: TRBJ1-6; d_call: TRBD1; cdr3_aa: CASSSQGRIGNSPLHF; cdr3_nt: TGTGCCAGCAGCTCACAGGGGAGGATAGGCAATTCACCCCTCCACTTT
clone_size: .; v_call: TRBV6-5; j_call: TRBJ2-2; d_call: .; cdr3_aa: CASSPDTHTGELFF; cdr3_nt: TGTGCCAGCAGTCCCGACACCCACACCGGGGAGCTGTTTTTT
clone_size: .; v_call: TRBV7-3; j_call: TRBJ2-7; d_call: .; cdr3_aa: CASRRGGGYEQYF; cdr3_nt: TGTGCCAGCAGGCGCGGGGGCGGCTACGAGCAGTACTTC
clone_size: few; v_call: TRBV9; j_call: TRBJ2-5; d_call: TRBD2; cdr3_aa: CASSAGTSGGAGETQYF; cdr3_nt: TGTGCCAGCAGCGCCGGGACTAGCGGGGGGGCGGGAGAGACCCAGTACTTC
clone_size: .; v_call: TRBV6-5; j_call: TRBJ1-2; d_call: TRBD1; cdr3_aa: CASSPGGDYGYTF; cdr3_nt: TGTGCCAGCAGTCCAGGGGGCGACTATGGCTACACCTTC
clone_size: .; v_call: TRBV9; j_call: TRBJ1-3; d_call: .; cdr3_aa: CASSLGGVTGNTIYF; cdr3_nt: TGTGCCAGCTCCCTCGGGGGGGTCACTGGAAACACCATATATTTT
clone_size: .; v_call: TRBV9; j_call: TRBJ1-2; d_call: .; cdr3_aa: CASSAGQLAYGYTF; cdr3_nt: TGTGCCAGCAGCGCTGGACAGCTAGCATATGGCTACACCTTC
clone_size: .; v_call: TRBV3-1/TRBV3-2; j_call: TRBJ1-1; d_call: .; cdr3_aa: CASGLEGSTEAFF; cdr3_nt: TGTGCCAGCGGACTTGAGGGTAGCACTGAAGCTTTCTTT
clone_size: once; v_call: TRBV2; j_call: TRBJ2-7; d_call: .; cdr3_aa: CASSDQSGTYEQYF; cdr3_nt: TGTGCCAGCAGTGACCAATCGGGGACCTACGAGCAGTACTTC
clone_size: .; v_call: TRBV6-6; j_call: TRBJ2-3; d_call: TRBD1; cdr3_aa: CASNRQGNEDTQYF; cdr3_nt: TGTGCCAGCAATCGACAGGGAAACGAAGATACGCAGTATTTT
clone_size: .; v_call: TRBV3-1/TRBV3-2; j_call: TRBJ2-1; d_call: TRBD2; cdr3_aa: CASSQVTSGGNEQFF; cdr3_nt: TGTGCCAGCAGCCAAGTTACTAGCGGGGGCAATGAGCAGTTCTTC
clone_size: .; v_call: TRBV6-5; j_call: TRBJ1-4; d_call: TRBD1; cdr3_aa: CASRLGQGGEKLFF; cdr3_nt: TGTGCCAGCAGGCTTGGACAGGGGGGTGAAAAACTGTTTTTT
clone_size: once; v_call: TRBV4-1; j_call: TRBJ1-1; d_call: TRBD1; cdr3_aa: CASRRGQEVNTEAFF; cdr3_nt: TGCGCCAGCAGAAGGGGACAGGAGGTGAACACTGAAGCTTTCTTT
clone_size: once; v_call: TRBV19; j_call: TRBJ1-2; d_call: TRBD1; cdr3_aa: CASSHTGGGSYGYTF; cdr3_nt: TGTGCCAGTAGTCATACAGGGGGCGGAAGCTATGGCTACACCTTC
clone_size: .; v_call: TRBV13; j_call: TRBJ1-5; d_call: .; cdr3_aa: CASSLSGQPQHF; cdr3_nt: TGTGCCAGCAGCTTAAGCGGTCAGCCCCAGCATTTT
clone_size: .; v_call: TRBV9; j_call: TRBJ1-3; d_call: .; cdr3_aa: CASRRRGSGNTIYF; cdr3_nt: TGTGCCAGCAGGCGTAGGGGTTCTGGAAACACCATATATTTT
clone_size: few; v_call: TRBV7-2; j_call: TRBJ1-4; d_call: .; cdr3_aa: CASSQTPLTNEKLFF; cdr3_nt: TGTGCCAGCAGCCAAACTCCGCTAACTAATGAAAAACTGTTTTTT